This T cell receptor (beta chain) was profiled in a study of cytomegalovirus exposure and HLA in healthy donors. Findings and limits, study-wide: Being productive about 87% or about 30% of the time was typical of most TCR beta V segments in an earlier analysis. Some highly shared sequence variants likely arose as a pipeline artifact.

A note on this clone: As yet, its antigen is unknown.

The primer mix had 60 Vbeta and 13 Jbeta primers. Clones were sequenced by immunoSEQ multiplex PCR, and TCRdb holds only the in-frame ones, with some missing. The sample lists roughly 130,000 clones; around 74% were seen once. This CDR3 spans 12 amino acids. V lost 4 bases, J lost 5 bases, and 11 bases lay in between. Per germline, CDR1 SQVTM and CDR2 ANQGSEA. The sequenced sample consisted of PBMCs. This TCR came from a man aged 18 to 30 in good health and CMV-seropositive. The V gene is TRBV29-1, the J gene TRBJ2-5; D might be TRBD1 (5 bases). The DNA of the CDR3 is TGCAGCGTTGTTCCAGGGTACGAGACCCAGTACTTC. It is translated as CSVVPGYETQYF.